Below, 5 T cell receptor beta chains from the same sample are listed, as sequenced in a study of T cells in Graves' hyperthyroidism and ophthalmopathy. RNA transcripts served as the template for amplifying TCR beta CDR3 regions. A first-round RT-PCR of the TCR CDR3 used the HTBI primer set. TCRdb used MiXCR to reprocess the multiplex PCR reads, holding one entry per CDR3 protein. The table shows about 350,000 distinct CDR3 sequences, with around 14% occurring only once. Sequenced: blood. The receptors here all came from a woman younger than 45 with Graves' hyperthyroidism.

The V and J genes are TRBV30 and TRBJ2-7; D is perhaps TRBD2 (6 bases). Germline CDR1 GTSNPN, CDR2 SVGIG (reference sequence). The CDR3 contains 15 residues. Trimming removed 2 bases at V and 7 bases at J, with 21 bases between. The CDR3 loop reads CAWSFPWGVGWEQYF. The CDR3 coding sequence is TGTGCCTGGAGTTTCCCCTGGGGGGTGGGCTGGGAGCAGTACTTC.

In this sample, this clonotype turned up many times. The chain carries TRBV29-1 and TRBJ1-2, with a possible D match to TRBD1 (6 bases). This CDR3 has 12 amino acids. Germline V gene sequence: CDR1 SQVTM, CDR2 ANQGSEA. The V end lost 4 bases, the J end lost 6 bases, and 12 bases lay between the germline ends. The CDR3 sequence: CSVGNPGDGYTF. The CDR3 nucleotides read TGCAGCGTTGGCAATCCAGGGGATGGCTACACCTTC. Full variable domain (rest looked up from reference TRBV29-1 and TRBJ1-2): SAVISQKPSRDICQRGTSLTIQCQVDSQVTMMFWYRQQPGQSLTLIATANQGSEATYESGFVIDKFPISRPNLTFSTLTVSNMSPEDSSIYLCSVGNPGDGYTFGSGTRLTVV.

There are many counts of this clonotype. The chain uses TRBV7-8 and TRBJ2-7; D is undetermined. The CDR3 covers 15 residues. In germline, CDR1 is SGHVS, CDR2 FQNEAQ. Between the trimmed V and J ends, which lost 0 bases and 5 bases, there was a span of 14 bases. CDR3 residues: CASSLALGTSDEQYF. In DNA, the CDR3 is TGTGCCAGCAGCTTAGCCCTAGGAACATCGGACGAGCAGTACTTC.

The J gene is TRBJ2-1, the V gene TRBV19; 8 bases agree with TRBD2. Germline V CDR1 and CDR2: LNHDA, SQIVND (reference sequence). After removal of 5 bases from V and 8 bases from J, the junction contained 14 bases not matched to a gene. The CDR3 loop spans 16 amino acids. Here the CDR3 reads CASSLVSGGPRHEQFF. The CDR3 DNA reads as TGTGCCAGTAGTCTAGTTTCGGGAGGGCCGCGGCATGAGCAGTTCTTC.

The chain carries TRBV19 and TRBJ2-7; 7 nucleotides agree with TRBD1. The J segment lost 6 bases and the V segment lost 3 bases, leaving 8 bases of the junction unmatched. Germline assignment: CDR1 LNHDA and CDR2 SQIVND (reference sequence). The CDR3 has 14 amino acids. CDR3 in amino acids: CASSIGQGGLEQYF. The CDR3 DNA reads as TGTGCCAGTAGTATCGGCCAAGGGGGCCTCGAGCAGTACTTC.